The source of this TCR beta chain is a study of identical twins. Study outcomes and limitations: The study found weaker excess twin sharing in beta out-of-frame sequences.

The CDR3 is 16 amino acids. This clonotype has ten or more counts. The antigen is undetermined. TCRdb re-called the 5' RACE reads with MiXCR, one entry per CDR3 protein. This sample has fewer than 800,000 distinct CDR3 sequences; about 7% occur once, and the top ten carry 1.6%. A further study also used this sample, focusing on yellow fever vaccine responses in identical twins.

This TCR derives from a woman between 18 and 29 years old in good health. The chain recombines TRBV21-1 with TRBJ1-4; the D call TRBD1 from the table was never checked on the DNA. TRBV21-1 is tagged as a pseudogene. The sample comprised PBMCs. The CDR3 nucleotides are TGTGCCAGCAGCACGTACAGGACAAGGCTTAATGAAAAACTGTTTTTT. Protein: CASSTYRTRLNEKLFF.